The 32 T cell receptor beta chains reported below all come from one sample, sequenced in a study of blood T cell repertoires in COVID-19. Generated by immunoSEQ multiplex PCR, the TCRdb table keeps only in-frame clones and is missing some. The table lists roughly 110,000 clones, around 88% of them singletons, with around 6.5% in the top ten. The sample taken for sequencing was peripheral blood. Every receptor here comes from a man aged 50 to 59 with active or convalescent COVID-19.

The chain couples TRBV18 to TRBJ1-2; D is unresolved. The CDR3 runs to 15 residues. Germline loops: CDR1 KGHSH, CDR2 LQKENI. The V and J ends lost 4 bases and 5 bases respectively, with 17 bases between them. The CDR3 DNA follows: TGTGCCAGCTCACTTACAACGGACTTAACTTATGGCTACACCTTC. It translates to CASSLTTDLTYGYTF.

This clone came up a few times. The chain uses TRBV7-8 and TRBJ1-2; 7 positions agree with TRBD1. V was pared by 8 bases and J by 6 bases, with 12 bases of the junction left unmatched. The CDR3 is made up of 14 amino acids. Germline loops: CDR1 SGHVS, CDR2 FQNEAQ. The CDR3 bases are TGTGCCAGCGCCCAACAGGGGCTCTCAAATGGCTACACCTTC. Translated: CASAQQGLSNGYTF. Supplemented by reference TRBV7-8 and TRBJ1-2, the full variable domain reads GAGVSQSPRYKVAKRGQDVALRCDPISGHVSLFWYQQALGQGPEFLTYFQNEAQLDKSGLPSDRFFAERPEGSVSTLKIQRTQQEDSAVYLCASAQQGLSNGYTFGSGTRLTVV.

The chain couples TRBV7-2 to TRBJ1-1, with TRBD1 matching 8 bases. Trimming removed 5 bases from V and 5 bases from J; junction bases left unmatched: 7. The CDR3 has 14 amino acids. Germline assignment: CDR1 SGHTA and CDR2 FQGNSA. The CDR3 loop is CASSRDRGETEAFF. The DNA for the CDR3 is TGTGCCAGCAGCCGCGACAGGGGAGAAACTGAAGCTTTCTTT.

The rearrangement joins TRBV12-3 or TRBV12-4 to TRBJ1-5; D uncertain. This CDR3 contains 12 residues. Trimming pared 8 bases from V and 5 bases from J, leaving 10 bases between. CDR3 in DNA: TGTGCCAGCGGACGCGGGGATCAGCCCCAGCATTTT. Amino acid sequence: CASGRGDQPQHF.

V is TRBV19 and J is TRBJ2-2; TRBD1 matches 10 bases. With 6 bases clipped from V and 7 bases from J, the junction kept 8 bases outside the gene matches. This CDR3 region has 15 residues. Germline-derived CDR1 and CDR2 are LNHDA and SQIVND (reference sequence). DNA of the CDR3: TGTGCCAGTAGCCCCGGGACAGGGGTATTCGGGGAGCTGTTTTTT. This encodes CASSPGTGVFGELFF.

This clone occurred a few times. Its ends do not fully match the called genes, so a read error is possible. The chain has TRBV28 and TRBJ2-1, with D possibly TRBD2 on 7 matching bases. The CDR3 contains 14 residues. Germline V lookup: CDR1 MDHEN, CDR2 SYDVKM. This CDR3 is CASITRGGGYDQFF. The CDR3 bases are TGTGCCAGCATCACTAGGGGAGGGGGATATGACCAGTTCTTC.

Written as DNA, the CDR3 is TGTGCCAGCTCACGCACTAGCGGGAGAAATGAGCAGTTCTTC. Protein: CASSRTSGRNEQFF. The V call is TRBV18, the J call TRBJ2-1, with TRBD2 identical over 11 bases. The germline V gene encodes CDR1 KGHSH and CDR2 LQKENI. The V segment lost 4 bases and the J segment 7 bases; nucleotides outside the gene matches: 3. This CDR3 is built from 14 residues. Combining the CDR3 with reference TRBV18 and TRBJ2-1 gives the whole variable domain NAGVMQNPRHLVRRRGQEARLRCSPMKGHSHVYWYRQLPEEGLKFMVYLQKENIIDESGMPKERFSAEFPKEGPSILRIQQVVRGDSAAYFCASSRTSGRNEQFFGPGTRLTVL.

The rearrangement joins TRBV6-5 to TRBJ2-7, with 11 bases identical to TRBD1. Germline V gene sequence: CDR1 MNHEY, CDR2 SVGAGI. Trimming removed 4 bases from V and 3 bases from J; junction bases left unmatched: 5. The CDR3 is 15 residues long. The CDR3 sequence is CASSLAGTGGYEQYF. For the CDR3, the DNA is TGTGCCAGCAGTTTAGCCGGGACAGGGGGCTACGAGCAGTACTTC.

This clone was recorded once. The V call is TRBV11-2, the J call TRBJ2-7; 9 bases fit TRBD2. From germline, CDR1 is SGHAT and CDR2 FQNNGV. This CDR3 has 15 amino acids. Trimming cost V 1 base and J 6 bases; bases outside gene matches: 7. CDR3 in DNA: TGTGCCAGCAGCTTAGTTGGGGGACTAGCTGGCGAGCAGTACTTC. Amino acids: CASSLVGGLAGEQYF.

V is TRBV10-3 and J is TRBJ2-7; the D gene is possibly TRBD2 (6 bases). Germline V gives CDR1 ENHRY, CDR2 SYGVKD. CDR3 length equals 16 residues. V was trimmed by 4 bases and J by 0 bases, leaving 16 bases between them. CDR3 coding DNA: TGTGCCATCAGTGGGCGGGACCAGGGACCCTCCTACGAGCAGTACTTC. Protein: CAISGRDQGPSYEQYF.

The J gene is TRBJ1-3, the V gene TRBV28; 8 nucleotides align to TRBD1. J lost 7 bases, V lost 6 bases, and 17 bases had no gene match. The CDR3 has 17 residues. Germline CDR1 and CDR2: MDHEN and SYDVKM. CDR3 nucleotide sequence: TGTGCCAGCAGCTTTCGATCGTACAGGGGGGATAGTAACACCATATATTTT. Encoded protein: CASSFRSYRGDSNTIYF.

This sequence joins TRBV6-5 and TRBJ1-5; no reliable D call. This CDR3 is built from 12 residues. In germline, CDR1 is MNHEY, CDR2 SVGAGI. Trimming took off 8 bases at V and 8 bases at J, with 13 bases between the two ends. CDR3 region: CASSDSGEPQHF. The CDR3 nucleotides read TGTGCCAGCTCGGATTCCGGGGAGCCCCAGCATTTT.

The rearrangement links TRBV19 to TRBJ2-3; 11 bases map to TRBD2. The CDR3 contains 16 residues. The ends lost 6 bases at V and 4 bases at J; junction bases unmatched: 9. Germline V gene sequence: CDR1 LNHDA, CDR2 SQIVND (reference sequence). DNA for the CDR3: TGTGCCAGTAGCTCTTCGACTAGCGGGAAAGCAGATACGCAGTATTTT. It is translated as CASSSSTSGKADTQYF.

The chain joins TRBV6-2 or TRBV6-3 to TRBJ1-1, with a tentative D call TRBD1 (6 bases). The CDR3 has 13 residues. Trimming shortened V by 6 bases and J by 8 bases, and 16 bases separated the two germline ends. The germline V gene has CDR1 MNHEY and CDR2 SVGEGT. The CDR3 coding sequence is TGTGCCAGCAGCCCCCTCCCGACAGGAGAAGCTTTCTTT. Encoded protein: CASSPLPTGEAFF.

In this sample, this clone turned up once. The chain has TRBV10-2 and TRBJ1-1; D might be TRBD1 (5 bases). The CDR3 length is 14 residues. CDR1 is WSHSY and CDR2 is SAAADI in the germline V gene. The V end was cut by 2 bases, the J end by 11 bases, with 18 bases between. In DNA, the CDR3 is TGCGCCAGCAGTGAGCAGGGTGGGGCGGCCCGGGCTTTCTTT. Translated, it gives CASSEQGGAARAFF.

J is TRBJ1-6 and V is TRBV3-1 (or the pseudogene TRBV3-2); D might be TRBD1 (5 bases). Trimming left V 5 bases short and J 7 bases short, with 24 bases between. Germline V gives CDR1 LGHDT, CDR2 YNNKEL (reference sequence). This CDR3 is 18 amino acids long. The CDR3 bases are TGTGCCAGCAGCACCCCCCGCGGGGCAACGGATGTGAATTCACCCCTCCACTTT. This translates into CASSTPRGATDVNSPLHF.

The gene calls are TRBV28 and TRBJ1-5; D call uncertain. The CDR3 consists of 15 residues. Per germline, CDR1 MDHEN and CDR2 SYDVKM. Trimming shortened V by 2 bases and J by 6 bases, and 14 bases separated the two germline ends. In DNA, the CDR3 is TGTGCCAGCAGTTTAAGGAGAGGGTTGGGTCAGCCCCAGCATTTT. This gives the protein CASSLRRGLGQPQHF.

CDR3 DNA sequence: TGTGCCAGCATGGGGAGGGGTGAGCAGTTCTTC. Translating it yields CASMGRGEQFF. The gene calls are TRBV12-3 or TRBV12-4 and TRBJ2-1; TRBD2 aligns across 7 bases. The CDR3 runs to 11 residues. The V segment lost 7 bases and the J segment 9 bases; nucleotides outside the gene matches: 3.

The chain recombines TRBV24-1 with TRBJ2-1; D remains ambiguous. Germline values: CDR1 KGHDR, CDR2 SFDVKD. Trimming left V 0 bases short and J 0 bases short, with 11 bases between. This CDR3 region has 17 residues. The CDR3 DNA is TGTGCCACCAGTGATTTGTCTGCGGCGAGCTCCTACAATGAGCAGTTCTTC. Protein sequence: CATSDLSAASSYNEQFF.

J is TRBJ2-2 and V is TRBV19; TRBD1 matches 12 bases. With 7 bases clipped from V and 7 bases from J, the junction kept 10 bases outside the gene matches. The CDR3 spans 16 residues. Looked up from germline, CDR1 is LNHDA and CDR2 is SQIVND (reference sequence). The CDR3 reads CASTVGTGGAGGELFF. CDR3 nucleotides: TGTGCCAGTACCGTCGGGACAGGGGGCGCCGGCGGGGAGCTGTTTTTT.

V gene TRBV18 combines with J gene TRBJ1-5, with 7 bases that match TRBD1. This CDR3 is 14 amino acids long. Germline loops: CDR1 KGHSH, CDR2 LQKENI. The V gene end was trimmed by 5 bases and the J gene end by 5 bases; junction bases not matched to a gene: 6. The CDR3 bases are TGTGCCAGCTCAACTACAGGGGTAGATCAGCCCCAGCATTTT. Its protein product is CASSTTGVDQPQHF.

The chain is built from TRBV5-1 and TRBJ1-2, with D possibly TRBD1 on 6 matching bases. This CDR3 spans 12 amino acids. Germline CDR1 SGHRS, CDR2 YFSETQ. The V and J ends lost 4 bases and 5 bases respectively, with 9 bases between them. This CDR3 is CASSATGYGYTF. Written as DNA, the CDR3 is TGCGCCAGCAGCGCTACAGGGTATGGCTACACCTTC.

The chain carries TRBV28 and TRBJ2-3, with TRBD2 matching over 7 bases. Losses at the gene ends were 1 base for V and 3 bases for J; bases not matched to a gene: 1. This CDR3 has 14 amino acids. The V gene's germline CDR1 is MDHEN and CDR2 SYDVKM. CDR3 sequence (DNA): TGTGCCAGCAGTTTATCCGGGGGGACAGATACGCAGTATTTT. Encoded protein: CASSLSGGTDTQYF.

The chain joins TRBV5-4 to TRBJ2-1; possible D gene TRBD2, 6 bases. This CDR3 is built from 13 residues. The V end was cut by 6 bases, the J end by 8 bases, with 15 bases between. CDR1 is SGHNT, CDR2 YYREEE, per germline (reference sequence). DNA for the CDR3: TGTGCCAGCACCCCTGGAGGCGGGGATGAGCAGTTCTTC. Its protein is CASTPGGGDEQFF.

CDR3 residues: CASSLGGARRETQYF. CDR3 sequence (DNA): TGTGCCAGCAGCTTAGGGGGCGCTCGGCGAGAGACCCAGTACTTC. The V call is TRBV7-2, the J call TRBJ2-5, with a tentative D call TRBD1 (5 bases). Germline assignment: CDR1 SGHTA and CDR2 FQGNSA. This CDR3 is built from 15 residues. Trimming left V 1 base short and J 4 bases short, with 13 bases between.

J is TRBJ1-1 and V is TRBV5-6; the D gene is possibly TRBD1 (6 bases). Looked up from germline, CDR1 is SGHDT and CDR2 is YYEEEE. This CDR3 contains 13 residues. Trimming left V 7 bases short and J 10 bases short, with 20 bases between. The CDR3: CASEWPGGGGAFF. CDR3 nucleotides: TGTGCCAGCGAATGGCCGGGGGGCGGCGGAGCTTTCTTT.

The CDR3 DNA sequence: TGTGCCAGCAGCTTGTCGCGAGGAAACACCATATATTTT. Protein product: CASSLSRGNTIYF. This chain links TRBV7-9 with TRBJ1-3; D unresolved. CDR3 size: 13 residues. Per germline, CDR1 SEHNR and CDR2 FQNEAQ (reference sequence). V was clipped by 3 bases and J by 4 bases, with 7 bases between them.

The DNA for the CDR3 is TGTGCCGGAGGGACTTTCAGCACAGATACGCAGTATTTT. Encoded protein: CAGGTFSTDTQYF. The J gene is TRBJ2-3, the V gene TRBV2, with D tentatively TRBD2 (6 bases). Per germline, CDR1 SNHLY and CDR2 FYNNEI. V dropped 11 bases and J dropped 0 bases, with 12 bases sitting between them. There are 13 residues in the CDR3.

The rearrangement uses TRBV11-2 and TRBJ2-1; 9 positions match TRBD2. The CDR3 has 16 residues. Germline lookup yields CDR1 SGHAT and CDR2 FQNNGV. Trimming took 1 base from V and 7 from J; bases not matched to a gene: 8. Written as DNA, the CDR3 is TGTGCCAGCAGCTTAGGGTCTAGCGGGAATCTAAATGAGCAGTTCTTC. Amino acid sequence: CASSLGSSGNLNEQFF.

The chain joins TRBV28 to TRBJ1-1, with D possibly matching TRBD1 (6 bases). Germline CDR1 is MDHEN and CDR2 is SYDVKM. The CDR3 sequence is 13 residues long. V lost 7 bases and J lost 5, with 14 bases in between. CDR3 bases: TGTGCCAGCACCCCCCAAGGGGGAACTGAAGCTTTCTTT. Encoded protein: CASTPQGGTEAFF. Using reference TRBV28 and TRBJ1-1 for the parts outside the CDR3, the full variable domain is DVKVTQSSRYLVKRTGEKVFLECVQDMDHENMFWYRQDPGLGLRLIYFSYDVKMKEKGDIPEGYSVSREKKERFSLILESASTNQTSMYLCASTPQGGTEAFFGQGTRLTVV.

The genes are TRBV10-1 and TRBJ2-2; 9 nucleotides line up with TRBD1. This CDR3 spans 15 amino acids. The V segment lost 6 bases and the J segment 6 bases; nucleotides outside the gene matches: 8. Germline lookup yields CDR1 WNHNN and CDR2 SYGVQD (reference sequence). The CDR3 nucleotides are TGCGCCAGCAGCACCAACGACAGGGGGTCCGGGGAGCTGTTTTTT. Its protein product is CASSTNDRGSGELFF.

The CDR3 nucleotides read TGTGCCTGGAGCATTCGGGAAAAACTGTTTTTT. This encodes CAWSIREKLFF. The chain is built from TRBV30 and TRBJ1-4; D is ambiguous. Trimming took 3 bases from V and 8 from J, leaving 7 bases between them. From germline, CDR1 is GTSNPN and CDR2 SVGIG (reference sequence). This CDR3 spans 11 amino acids.